The clone carrying this TCR beta chain was seen a handful of times. This sample was taken from a study of CD8+ T cells in alopecia areata. This sample's treatment: oral pan-JAK inhibitor, 5-10 mg twice daily. Alopecia areata patients provided lesional scalp punch biopsies and peripheral blood, both collected for the study. V dropped 5 bases and J dropped 3; count of bases not matched to a gene: 6. This CDR3 is built from 14 residues. Per the germline V gene, CDR1 is SGHNT and CDR2 is YYREEE (reference sequence). Extraction of RNA preceded its reverse transcription into cDNA, which served as the sequencing template. Data came from immunoSEQ multiplex PCR; TCRdb stores just in-frame clones and leaves some out. The sample has approximately 280,000 clones, 55% to 75% seen once.

The clonotype originates from a human donor with alopecia areata. The chain carries TRBV5-4 and TRBJ2-5; 8 nucleotides align to TRBD1. The sequences come from CD4+ T cells sorted from blood, collected at week 24, from a patient treated with tofacitinib. CDR3 sequence (DNA): TGTGCCAGCAGATGGGCGGACAGGGAAGAGACCCAGTACTTC. It is translated as CASRWADREETQYF.